This T cell receptor beta chain was identified in a study of blood T cell repertoires in COVID-19. Study as a whole: Sources were T cells, B-cell-depleted T cells, or PBMCs; the material itself was cDNA or gDNA.

TCRdb's table, derived via immunoSEQ multiplex PCR, lists solely in-frame clones and lacks some. The sample holds hundreds of thousands of clones; roughly nine tenths are singletons and the top ten take 3% to 3.5%. There are 15 residues in the CDR3. Germline lookup yields CDR1 SEHNR and CDR2 FQNEAQ (reference sequence). With 2 bases removed from V and 1 base from J, the gap between germline ends came to 11 bases. Only a few counts were recorded for this clone. The receptor was isolated from a woman in her forties or fifties in a cohort exposed to, infected with or recovered from COVID-19 (not recorded which). This sequence joins TRBV7-9 and TRBJ2-5, with D tentatively TRBD1 (5 bases). Specimen: PBMCs or T cells enriched from blood (not recorded which). CDR3 sequence (DNA): TGTGCCAGCAGCTTAAGTCTGGGGCGCCAAGAGACCCAGTACTTC. Its protein is CASSLSLGRQETQYF.